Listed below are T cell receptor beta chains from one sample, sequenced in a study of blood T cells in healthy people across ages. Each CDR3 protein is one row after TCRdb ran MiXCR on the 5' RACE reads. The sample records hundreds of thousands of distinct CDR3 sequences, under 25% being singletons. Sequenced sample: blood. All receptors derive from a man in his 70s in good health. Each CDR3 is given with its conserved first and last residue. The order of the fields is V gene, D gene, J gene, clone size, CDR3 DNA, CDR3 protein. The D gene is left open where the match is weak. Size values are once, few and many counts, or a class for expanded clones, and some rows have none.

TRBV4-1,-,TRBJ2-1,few,TGCGCCAGCAGCCAAGTAGAGGGGTATAAGTTCTTC,CASSQVEGYKFF
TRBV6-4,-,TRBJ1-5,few,TGTGCCAGCAGTAGCGGACCTATCCCCCAGCCCCAGCATTTT,CASSSGPIPQPQHF
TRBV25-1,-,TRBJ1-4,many,TGTGCCAGCAGTGAAGGAGGCCGGGCAACTAATGAAAAACTGTTTTTT,CASSEGGRATNEKLFF
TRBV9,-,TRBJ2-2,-,TGTGCCAGCAGCGTAGGTAGTAGTTCCGGGGAGCTGTTTTTT,CASSVGSSSGELFF
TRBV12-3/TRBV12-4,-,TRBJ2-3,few,TGTGCCAGCAGTTTAAAGCCAGATACGCAGTATTTT,CASSLKPDTQYF
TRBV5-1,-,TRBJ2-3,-,TGCGCCAGCAGCCCGGTGGCAGGGATAGATACGCAGTATTTT,CASSPVAGIDTQYF
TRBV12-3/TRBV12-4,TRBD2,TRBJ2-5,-,TGTGCCAGCAGTACCGGGACTAGCGGTCACCAAGAGACCCAGTACTTC,CASSTGTSGHQETQYF
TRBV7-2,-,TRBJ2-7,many,TGTGCCAGCAGCCTAGGGCGGTCGACCTACGAGCAGTACTTC,CASSLGRSTYEQYF
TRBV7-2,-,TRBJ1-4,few,TGTGCCAGCACCTTACTAGGAGGTGTGGGGGAGGAAAAACTGTTTTTT,CASTLLGGVGEEKLFF
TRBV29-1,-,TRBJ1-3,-,TGCAGCGTTTTAGGTGGAAACACCATATATTTT,CSVLGGNTIYF
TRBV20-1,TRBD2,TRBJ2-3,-,TGCAGTCTCACTCGGGGACTACACACAGATACGCAGTATTTT,CSLTRGLHTDTQYF
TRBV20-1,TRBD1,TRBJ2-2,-,TGCAGTGCTAGAAAGACAGGGTCTGCCGGGGAGCTGTTTTTT,CSARKTGSAGELFF
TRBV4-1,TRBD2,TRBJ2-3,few,TGCGCCAGCAGCCGATCTGGACTAGCGTCAGATACGCAGTATTTT,CASSRSGLASDTQYF
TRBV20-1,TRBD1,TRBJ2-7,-,TGCAGTGCTAGGTCCCGGACAGGGGGCGACGAGCAGTACTTC,CSARSRTGGDEQYF
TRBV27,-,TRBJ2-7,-,TGTGCCGGCCGAAAGGGTAATACCTACGAGCAGTACTTC,CAGRKGNTYEQYF
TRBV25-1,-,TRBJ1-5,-,TGTGCCAGCAGTGAAACAGGGAGGAATCAGCCCCAGCATTTT,CASSETGRNQPQHF
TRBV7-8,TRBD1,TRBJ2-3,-,TGTGCCAGCAGCCCGGGACAGGCTGAAACAGATACGCAGTATTTT,CASSPGQAETDTQYF
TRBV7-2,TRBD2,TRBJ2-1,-,TGTGCCAGCAGCTTATGGGCTAGCGGGATTTACAATGAGCAGTTCTTC,CASSLWASGIYNEQFF
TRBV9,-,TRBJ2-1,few,TGTGCCAGCAGCGTAGAAGCTAGCTCCTACAATGAGCAGTTCTTC,CASSVEASSYNEQFF
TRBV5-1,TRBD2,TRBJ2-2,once,TGCGCCAGCAGTAGTCTAGCGGGAGGATCTTCCGGGGAGCTGTTTTTT,CASSSLAGGSSGELFF
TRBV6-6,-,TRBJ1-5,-,TGTGCCACCCTGGGTCCCGGGAGCCTTAGCAATCAGCCCCAGCATTTT,CATLGPGSLSNQPQHF
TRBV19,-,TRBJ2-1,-,TGTGCCAGTAGTGAAGCTTACTACTCCTACAATGAGCAGTTCTTC,CASSEAYYSYNEQFF
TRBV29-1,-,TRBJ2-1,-,TGCAGCGTTGAAACCCACAATGAGCAGCTCTTC,CSVETHNEQLF
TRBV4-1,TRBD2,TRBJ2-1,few,TGCGCCAGCAGCCAAGATGCAGCGGGAGTGCAGGGTGAGCAGTTCTTC,CASSQDAAGVQGEQFF
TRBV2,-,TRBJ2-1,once,TGTGCCAGCAGTGTGAAGATTGAGCAGTTCTTC,CASSVKIEQFF
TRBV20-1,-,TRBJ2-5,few,TGCAGTGCTCCAAACCCAGGGCGACAAGAGACCCAGTACTTC,CSAPNPGRQETQYF
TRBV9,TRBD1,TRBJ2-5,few,TGTGCCAGCAGCCCTCCAGACAGGGGAGTTGGGGAGACCCAGTACTTC,CASSPPDRGVGETQYF
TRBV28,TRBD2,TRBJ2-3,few,TGTGCCAGCGGCTTCCAAGGACTAGCGGGTAGCACAGATACGCAGTATTTT,CASGFQGLAGSTDTQYF
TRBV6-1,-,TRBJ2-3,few,TGTGCCAGCCGACTAGTTCCGAGCACAGATACGCAGTATTTT,CASRLVPSTDTQYF
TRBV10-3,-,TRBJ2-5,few,TGTGCCATCAGTGAGTCGAATAGGGCCACCGAGCTCTTC,CAISESNRATELF
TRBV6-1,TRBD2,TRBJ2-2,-,TGTGCCAGCAGGTCCTTTGGGGGGGATACCGGGGAGCTGTTTTTT,CASRSFGGDTGELFF
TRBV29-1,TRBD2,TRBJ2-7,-,TGCAGCGTTGAAAGCGGTCGACTAGCGGGAGGCGAGCAGTACTTC,CSVESGRLAGGEQYF
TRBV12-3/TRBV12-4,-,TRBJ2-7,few,TGTGCCAGCAGTTTATCCGACAGATACGAGCAGTACTTC,CASSLSDRYEQYF
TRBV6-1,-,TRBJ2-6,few,TGTGCCAGCAGTGAAACGGGGGGCTTCCACTCTGGGGCCAACGTCCTGACTTTC,CASSETGGFHSGANVLTF
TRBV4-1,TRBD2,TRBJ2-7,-,TGCGCCAGCAGCCAAGAAGTTTATGGACTAGCGGGAGACGAGCAGTACTTC,CASSQEVYGLAGDEQYF
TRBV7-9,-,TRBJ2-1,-,TGTGCCAGCAGCTTATCGGGTAACAATGAGCAGTTCTTC,CASSLSGNNEQFF
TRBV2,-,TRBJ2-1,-,TGTGCCAGCATCGGGGCTTATGAGCAGTTCTTC,CASIGAYEQFF
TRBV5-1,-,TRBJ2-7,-,TGCGCCAGCAGCACTACGGGCCCCTACGAGCAGTACTTC,CASSTTGPYEQYF
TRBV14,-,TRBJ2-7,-,TGTGCCAGCAGCCAAGATTTAACTTCCTACGAGCAGTACTTC,CASSQDLTSYEQYF
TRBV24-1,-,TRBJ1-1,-,TGTGCCACCAGTGACCTTGCGGGGCAGGGGAACACTGAAGCTTTCTTT,CATSDLAGQGNTEAFF
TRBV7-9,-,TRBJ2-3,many,TGTGCCAGCAGCGGGGGACCCTCGGGTACGCAGTATTTT,CASSGGPSGTQYF
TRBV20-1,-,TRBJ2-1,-,TGCAGTGCTACAGGAAATAATGAGCAGTTCTTC,CSATGNNEQFF
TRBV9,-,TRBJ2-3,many,TGTGCCAGCAGCCCTCCCCACGCAGATACGCAGTATTTT,CASSPPHADTQYF
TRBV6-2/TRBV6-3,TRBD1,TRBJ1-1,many,TGTGCCAGCAGTGGACAGGGGGCGAACACTGAAGCTTTCTTT,CASSGQGANTEAFF
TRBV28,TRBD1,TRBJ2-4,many,TGTGCCAGCAGTGTCGCCGGGACAGTAGCCAAAAACATTCAGTACTTC,CASSVAGTVAKNIQYF
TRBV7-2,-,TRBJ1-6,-,TGTGCCAGCACCGCGACAGTGCTACAAAATTCACCCCTCCACTTT,CASTATVLQNSPLHF
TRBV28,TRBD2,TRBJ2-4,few,TGTGCCAGCAGTTTCGGTCGCAGCGGGATGGCCAAAAACATTCAGTACTTC,CASSFGRSGMAKNIQYF
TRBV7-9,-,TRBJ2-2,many,TGTGCCAGCAGTTTAGGGCTGAACACCGGGGAGCTGTTTTTT,CASSLGLNTGELFF
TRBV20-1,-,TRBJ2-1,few,TGCAGTGCTAGAAGGCTAGCGTCTGAGCAGTTCTTC,CSARRLASEQFF
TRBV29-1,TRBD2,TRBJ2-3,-,TGCAGCGTCCTGACTAGCGGCACAGATACGCAGTATTTT,CSVLTSGTDTQYF
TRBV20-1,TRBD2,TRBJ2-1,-,TGCAGTCTAAGCGGGCGAGCGGGAGGGTCTAATGAGCAGTTCTTC,CSLSGRAGGSNEQFF
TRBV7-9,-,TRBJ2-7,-,TGTGCCAGCAGCTTAGCCACAGGGCGAGACGAGCAGTACTTC,CASSLATGRDEQYF
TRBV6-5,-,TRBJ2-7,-,TGTGCCAGCTCTCCCGTTGGGATCTACGAGCAGTACTTC,CASSPVGIYEQYF
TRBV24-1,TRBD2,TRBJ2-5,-,TGTGCCACCAGTGCCGGAACTAGCGACCAAGAGACCCAGTACTTC,CATSAGTSDQETQYF
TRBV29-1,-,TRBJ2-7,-,TGCAGCGTCAAGCTTCCGGGGAGCTATAGCTCCTACGAGCAGTACTTC,CSVKLPGSYSSYEQYF